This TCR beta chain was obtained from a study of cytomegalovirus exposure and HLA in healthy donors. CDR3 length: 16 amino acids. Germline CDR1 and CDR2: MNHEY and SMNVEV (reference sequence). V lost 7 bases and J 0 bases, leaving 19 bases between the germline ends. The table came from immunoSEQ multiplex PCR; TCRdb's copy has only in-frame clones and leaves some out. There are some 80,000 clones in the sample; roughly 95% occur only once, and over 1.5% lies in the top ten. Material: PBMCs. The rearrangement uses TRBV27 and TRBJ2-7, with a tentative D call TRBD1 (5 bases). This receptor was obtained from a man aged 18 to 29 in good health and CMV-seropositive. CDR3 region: CASIPDRTMSSYEQYF. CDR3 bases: TGTGCCAGCATTCCCGACAGAACCATGAGCTCCTACGAGCAGTACTTC.